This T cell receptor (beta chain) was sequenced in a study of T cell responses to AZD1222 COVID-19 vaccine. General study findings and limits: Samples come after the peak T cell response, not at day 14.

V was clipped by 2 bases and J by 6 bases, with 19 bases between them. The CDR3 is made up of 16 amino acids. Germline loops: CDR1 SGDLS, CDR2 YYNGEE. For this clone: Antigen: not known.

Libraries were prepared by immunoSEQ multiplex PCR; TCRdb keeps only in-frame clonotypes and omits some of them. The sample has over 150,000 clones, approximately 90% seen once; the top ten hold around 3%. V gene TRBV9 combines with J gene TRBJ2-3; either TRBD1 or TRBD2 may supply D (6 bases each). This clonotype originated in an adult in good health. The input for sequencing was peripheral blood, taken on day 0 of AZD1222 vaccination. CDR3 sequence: CASSVSRGAGGDTQYF. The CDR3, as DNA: TGTGCCAGCAGCGTCAGTAGGGGGGCAGGTGGTGATACGCAGTATTTT.